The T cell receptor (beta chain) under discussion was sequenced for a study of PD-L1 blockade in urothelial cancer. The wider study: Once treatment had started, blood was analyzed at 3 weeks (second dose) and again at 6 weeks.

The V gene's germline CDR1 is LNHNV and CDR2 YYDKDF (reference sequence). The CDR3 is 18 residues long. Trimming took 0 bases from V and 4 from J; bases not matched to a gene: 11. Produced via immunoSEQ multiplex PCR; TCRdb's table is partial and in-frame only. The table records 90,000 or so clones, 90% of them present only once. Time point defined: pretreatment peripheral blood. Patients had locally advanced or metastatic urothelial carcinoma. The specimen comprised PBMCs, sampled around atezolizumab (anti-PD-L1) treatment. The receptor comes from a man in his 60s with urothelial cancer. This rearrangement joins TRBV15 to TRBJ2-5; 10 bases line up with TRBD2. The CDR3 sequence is CATSREIGLAGVRETQYF. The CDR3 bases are TGTGCCACCAGCAGAGAAATAGGGCTAGCGGGGGTTAGAGAGACCCAGTACTTC. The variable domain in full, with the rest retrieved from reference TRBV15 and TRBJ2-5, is DAMVIQNPRYQVTQFGKPVTLSCSQTLNHNVMYWYQQKSSQAPKLLFHYYDKDFNNEADTPDNFQSRRPNTSFCFLDIRSPGLGDTAMYLCATSREIGLAGVRETQYFGPGTRLLVL.